These 14 T cell receptor beta chains share one sample of origin, sequenced in a study of identical twins. TCRdb recomputed calls from the 5' RACE reads with MiXCR, one row per CDR3 protein. The top ten hold roughly 12% of the sample, which has 450,000 or so distinct CDR3 sequences, approximately 18% seen once. The sample comprised naive T cells sorted from blood. These receptors were taken from a man aged 50 or older in good health.

This clonotype was observed at least ten times. The chain couples TRBV21-1 to TRBJ2-7; the D call TRBD2 from the table was never checked on the DNA. TRBV21-1 is an annotated pseudogene. There are 15 residues in the CDR3. The chain's CDR3 is CASSKVKREGYEQYF. Written as DNA, the CDR3 is TGTGCCAGCAGCAAAGTAAAGCGGGAGGGCTACGAGCAGTACTTC.

The chain combines TRBV2 with TRBJ1-4; no clear D gene. The CDR3 is made up of 14 amino acids. The V end lost 0 bases, the J end lost 4 bases, and 6 bases lay between the germline ends. The germline gives CDR1 SNHLY, CDR2 FYNNEI. This chain's CDR3 is CASSEARVNEKLFF. Written as DNA, the CDR3 is TGTGCCAGCAGTGAAGCACGGGTTAATGAAAAACTGTTTTTT.

The chain recombines TRBV7-2 with TRBJ1-5; TRBD1 agrees at 9 bases. The CDR3 runs 17 residues. Germline V gene data show CDR1 as SGHTA and CDR2 as FQGNSA. Germline trimming cut 2 bases from V and 6 bases from J; bases unmatched to any gene: 11. Here the CDR3 DNA reads TGTGCCAGCAGCTTAAGCTTAACAGGGGGCGGGAGTCAGCCCCAGCATTTT. Translation: CASSLSLTGGGSQPQHF.

This clonotype was observed many times. The chain employs TRBV21-1 and TRBJ1-2; the table's D call, TRBD1, has no DNA check behind it. TRBV21-1 counts as a pseudogene. The length of the CDR3 is 14 residues. The CDR3 coding sequence is TGTGCCAGACCGGGGACAGGGGGCAACTATGGCTACACCTTC. This gives the protein CARPGTGGNYGYTF.

The V gene is TRBV12-3 or TRBV12-4, the J gene TRBJ2-7; TRBD2 aligns across 11 bases. V shed 2 bases, J shed 6 bases, and the junction held 0 bases outside the gene matches. CDR3 length equals 13 residues. The CDR3 region is CASSLLAGGEQYF. In nucleotides, the CDR3 is TGTGCCAGCAGTTTACTAGCGGGGGGCGAGCAGTACTTC.

In its sample, this clonotype was seen many times. The J gene is TRBJ2-1, the V gene TRBV2, with 8 bases aligning to TRBD1. There are 15 residues in the CDR3. Unmatched junction bases numbered 9, after V lost 10 bases and J lost 1 base. Germline V CDR1 and CDR2: SNHLY, FYNNEI. The CDR3 is CATSYGTGSYNEQFF. The CDR3 DNA follows: TGTGCCACCTCCTATGGGACAGGTTCCTACAATGAGCAGTTCTTC.

The V and J genes are TRBV7-3 and TRBJ2-2; D not resolved. This CDR3 comprises 13 residues. Trimming took off 5 bases at V and 6 bases at J, with 10 bases between the two ends. CDR1 is SGHTA, CDR2 FQGTGA, per germline. The CDR3 loop reads CASSRKQSGELFF. The CDR3 nucleotides are TGTGCCAGCAGCCGGAAACAATCCGGGGAGCTGTTTTTT. Full variable domain (remainder filled in from reference TRBV7-3 and TRBJ2-2): GAGVSQTPSNKVTEKGKYVELRCDPISGHTALYWYRQSLGQGPEFLIYFQGTGAADDSGLPNDRFFAVRPEGSVSTLKIQRTERGDSAVYLCASSRKQSGELFFGEGSRLTVL.

This rearrangement joins TRBV20-1 to TRBJ2-3; 14 nucleotides line up with TRBD2. The germline CDR1 and CDR2 sequences are DFQATT and SNEGSKA (reference sequence). V was clipped by 6 bases and J by 1 base; unmatched bases: 3. This CDR3 spans 15 amino acids. CDR3 region: CSAGLAGGGTDTQYF. The CDR3 DNA is TGCAGTGCAGGACTAGCGGGGGGCGGCACAGATACGCAGTATTTT.

A word on this clonotype: At one of its ends the junction is not consistent with the germline gene, which may arise from a read error. The chain recombines TRBV20-1 with TRBJ2-1; possible D gene TRBD2, 7 bases. The CDR3 loop spans 17 amino acids. Germline values: CDR1 DFQATT, CDR2 SNEGSKA (reference sequence). The CDR3 bases are TGCAGCGTCACACTCCCAAAGGGGGGGTTTTCCTTCAATGAGCAGTTCTTC. Protein: CSVTLPKGGFSFNEQFF.

This clonotype was picked up many times. V and J are TRBV7-2 and TRBJ2-5; a possible D gene is TRBD2 (7 bases). Trimming shortened V by 0 bases and J by 6 bases, and 14 bases separated the two germline ends. The germline V gene encodes CDR1 SGHTA and CDR2 FQGNSA. The CDR3 has 15 residues. The CDR3 is CASSLAASGGQTQYF. CDR3 bases: TGTGCCAGCAGCTTAGCGGCCTCGGGGGGCCAGACCCAGTACTTC.

This clonotype was counted a few times. The genes are TRBV28 and TRBJ2-3; D gene ambiguous. The CDR3 runs 15 residues. Between the trimmed V and J ends, which lost 6 bases and 5 bases, there was a span of 18 bases. CDR1 and CDR2 from the germline V gene are MDHEN and SYDVKM. CDR3 protein: CASSFQTVYVDTQYF. For the CDR3, the DNA is TGTGCCAGCAGCTTTCAAACGGTGTATGTAGATACGCAGTATTTT.

This clonotype was detected a few times. The chain is built from TRBV7-2 and TRBJ2-3; tentatively, D is TRBD2 (6 bases). This CDR3 is 16 amino acids long. V was trimmed by 5 bases and J by 0 bases, leaving 15 bases between them. Germline V gene sequence: CDR1 SGHTA, CDR2 FQGNSA. The CDR3 reads CASSPKPGVSTDTQYF. DNA for the CDR3: TGTGCCAGCAGCCCAAAGCCGGGGGTGAGCACAGATACGCAGTATTTT. The full variable domain, its missing parts supplied by reference TRBV7-2 and TRBJ2-3, is GAGVSQSPSNKVTEKGKDVELRCDPISGHTALYWYRQSLGQGLEFLIYFQGNSAPDKSGLPSDRFSAERTGGSVSTLTIQRTQQEDSAVYLCASSPKPGVSTDTQYFGPGTRLTVL.

The V call is TRBV5-1, the J call TRBJ1-1, with D uncertain. Trimming took 2 bases from V and 5 from J, leaving 10 bases between them. The CDR3 extends over 13 amino acids. Germline CDR1 is SGHRS and CDR2 is YFSETQ. In DNA form, the CDR3 reads TGCGCCAGCAGCTTAACACCCTCGACTGAAGCTTTCTTT. Amino acids: CASSLTPSTEAFF. The full variable domain, completed using reference TRBV5-1 and TRBJ1-1, is KAGVTQTPRYLIKTRGQQVTLSCSPISGHRSVSWYQQTPGQGLQFLFEYFSETQRNKGNFPGRFSGRQFSNSRSEMNVSTLELGDSALYLCASSLTPSTEAFFGQGTRLTVV.

This clonotype was found many times. This rearrangement joins TRBV29-1 to TRBJ2-1, with TRBD2 identical over 7 bases. CDR3 length: 13 residues. CDR1 and CDR2 from the germline V gene are SQVTM and ANQGSEA. J lost 9 bases, V lost 5 bases, and 10 bases had no gene match. CDR3 coding DNA: TGCAGCGTTCTGGCGGGAGTAAAGGCTGAGCAGTTCTTC. Amino acids: CSVLAGVKAEQFF.